The sequence of this T cell receptor beta chain was determined in a study of long-term antiretroviral therapy in people with HIV (dated by TCRdb to the early 2020s). Notes on the research overall: The earliest samples were collected about a decade before the 2015 WHO recommendation for immediate ART, when ART was typically delayed until CD4 counts fell. A total of 150 to 200 cryopreserved PBMC samples came from 25 to 30 adults with confirmed HIV infection and were collected serially over a mean of roughly six years (range 1-12). No cross-contamination during QIAcube processing was shown when test extractions of a monoclonal T-cell line were performed alongside 25 to 35 polyclonal samples. Of the roughly 31 participants with HIV, approximately ten were female. Whether ART initiation and durable HIV suppression were associated with changes in peripheral blood TRB repertoire composition and diversity was tested in a retrospective serial study.

Overall study results and their limits: Starting ART was linked to a significant rise in TRB diversity, yet even after long-term ART the diversity remained significantly lower than in transplant donor controls. Samples dated from the mid-2000s to the late 2010s, and the ART regimens used may be less effective than current ones. Limited PBMC availability meant only the TCR beta chain was sequenced, without alpha chain pairing. Inferences about post-ART repertoire changes are limited because no data were available on ART adherence, viral resistance or therapy changes. Unsorted PBMC were profiled instead of sorted CD4+ and CD8+ T cells because pre-ART samples had limited cell numbers. CDR3 length ranges in HIV repertoires were narrower than in controls, and network structure suggested an antigen-experienced repertoire with only a slight naive shift after ART. Expanded TRB clones identified before ART initiation dominated the repertoire across all time points, though the dominance fluctuated and decreased in many PLHIV after ART.

Per the germline V gene, MNHNS is the CDR1 and SASEGT is the CDR2. The CDR3 starts with the cysteine, ends with the phenylalanine, and has 14 residues. Only CDR3 DNA remains: 42 bases, in frame from the first base. Trimming removed 5 bases from V and 7 bases from J; the gene matches leave 5 bases unexplained. The immunoSEQ hsTCRB v3.0 assay was used at survey level resolution to sequence the TRB variable region. A depth of about 40,000-50,000 T-cell genomes per sample was targeted for TRB sequencing. Pooled TRB libraries were sequenced on an Illumina MiSeq with a v3 150-cycle kit. The paper's processing steps were these. Analysis of repertoires was carried out in R inside a reproducible Nextflow workflow spanning QC, data transformation and analysis. LymphoSeq2, an R package for exploring AIRR-Seq data, was used to implement custom analyses. Four samples that produced fewer than 5000 total TRB sequences were removed, so 190 or so HIV repertoires were analyzed. Among the approximately 190 retained HIV repertoires, 59 were collected before ART initiation and 129 after ART initiation. Repertoires were downsampled to 5000 TRB nucleotide sequences, and summary statistics were averaged over 100 downsampling iterations. Only TRB sequences with CDR3 regions of at least seven amino acids were retained for analysis. Diversity was assessed using a clonality score derived from Shannon entropy and using the Gini coefficient. In the repertoire networks, any two of the top 5000 CDR3 amino acid sequences were connected whenever the two sequences differed by an edit distance of one. Antigen specificity groups and MHC restriction were predicted for TRB CDR3 amino acid sequences with GLIPH2. Known CMV, EBV, HIV or tissue antigen associations were flagged by matching CDR3 amino acid sequences against VDJdb and McPAS-TCR. Pre-ART, post-ART and control groups were compared with Wilcoxon signed-rank tests and Holm-Bonferroni correction. The source is immuneACCESS, and TCRdb retained only in-frame sequences with V and J called. Part of the clones is not carried over; for the studies checked, unresolved V genes explain less than half of this, and the remainder is unexplained. V and J calls and clone size follow that table, whereas D and trimming were derived from the DNA. This sample holds about 30,000 clones; roughly 90% were observed only once. The leading ten clones occupy 4.1% of the sample.

As concerns this clone: Its antigen is currently not known. No clone much larger than this one lies a single base away; base qualities are absent.

Participants were included only if at least one PBMC sample before ART initiation and at least two post-ART samples were available. Treatment was received in the United States of America by all participants with HIV. Before DNA extraction, cryopreserved samples of about 1-11 million PBMC were thawed and then washed. At the time of the earliest PBMC sample for each participant with HIV, ages ranged from about 23 to 60 years. Each participant contributed PBMC samples from 1-4 timepoints before ART initiation and 2-8 timepoints after ART initiation, with a median of 7 samples. For every participant, serial HIV viral load, CD4+ T-cell count, ART history and demographic data were obtained. A Qiagen kit on a QIAcube was used to extract genomic DNA from unsorted PBMC, with samples processed in batches of 12.

This sequence originates from a woman under 30 with HIV. This material consisted of unsorted PBMCs, taken 0.5 years after starting antiretroviral therapy. The V gene is TRBV6-1 and the J gene is TRBJ1-5, and 10 junctional nucleotides match TRBD1. In nucleotides, the sequence is TGTGCCAGCAGTTGGACAGGGGGATTGCAGCCCCAGCATTTT. Its protein is CASSWTGGLQPQHF.